Described below is a single T cell receptor beta chain sequence and its context. The data were taken from a study of blood T cell repertoires in COVID-19. The overall study: Acute and convalescent COVID-19 samples came from the United States, Italy and Spain.

Measured with immunoSEQ multiplex PCR; TCRdb has only the in-frame clones, and not every one. Of roughly 66,000 clones detected, 65% to 90% appear once; the ten largest clones hold approximately 6.6%. This CDR3 has 14 residues. V was cut by 1 base and J by 5 bases, with 11 bases left in between. Per germline, CDR1 GTSNPN and CDR2 SVGIG (reference sequence). The TCR comes from a man in his 60s with acute or convalescent COVID-19. The sample consisted of peripheral blood. The chain carries TRBV30 and TRBJ1-4; a possible D gene is TRBD1 (5 bases). The CDR3 DNA sequence: TGTGCCTGGAGTGAAGGGGTCCGCAATGAAAAACTGTTTTTT. Protein: CAWSEGVRNEKLFF.